The 15 T cell receptor beta chains below all came from one sample that was sequenced in a study of T cells in localized non-small cell lung cancer. Assay: immunoSEQ multiplex PCR; the TCRdb copy retains only in-frame clones and omits some. Of fewer than 12,000 clones in the sample, around 84% were seen once. Sample: peripheral blood, taken before any cancer treatment. The receptors were sampled from a male donor at least 60 years old with stage III lung adenocarcinoma.

In this sample, this clone turned up once. This sequence joins TRBV20-1 and TRBJ2-5; D not certain. The V end lost 3 bases, the J end lost 5 bases, and 7 bases lay between the germline ends. Germline loops: CDR1 DFQATT, CDR2 SNEGSKA (reference sequence). The CDR3 has 11 amino acids. The CDR3 here is CSASPKETQYF. Written as DNA, the CDR3 is TGCAGTGCTAGCCCTAAGGAGACCCAGTACTTC.

This chain links TRBV9 with TRBJ1-5; D may be TRBD1 (5 bases). Germline lookup yields CDR1 SGDLS and CDR2 YYNGEE. The CDR3 has 15 amino acids. Deletions cut 2 bases from V and 5 bases from J, with 14 bases between. The CDR3 reads CASSVGYGGYQPQHF. DNA of the CDR3: TGTGCCAGCAGCGTCGGGTACGGGGGATATCAGCCCCAGCATTTT. The entire variable domain, with the rest obtained from reference TRBV9 and TRBJ1-5, is as follows: DSGVTQTPKHLITATGQRVTLRCSPRSGDLSVYWYQQSLDQGLQFLIQYYNGEERAKGNILERFSAQQFPDLHSELNLSSLELGDSALYFCASSVGYGGYQPQHFGDGTRLSIL.

The CDR3 nucleotides read TGCGCCAGCAGCCCGGCAAGGACATCCAACTATGGCTACACCTTC. Amino acid sequence: CASSPARTSNYGYTF. The chain has TRBV4-3 and TRBJ1-2, with D possibly TRBD1 on 5 matching bases. Germline V lookup: CDR1 LGHNA, CDR2 YSLEER. CDR3 length equals 15 residues. V dropped 4 bases and J dropped 2 bases, with 14 bases sitting between them.

V and J are TRBV6-5 and TRBJ1-2; D is unclear. V was cut by 0 bases and J by 1 base, with 9 bases left in between. Germline values: CDR1 MNHEY, CDR2 SVGAGI. The CDR3 extends over 15 amino acids. The CDR3 DNA sequence: TGTGCCAGCAGTTACTCGGGAACCTTTAACTATGGCTACACCTTC. This encodes CASSYSGTFNYGYTF.

The V gene is TRBV10-3, the J gene TRBJ2-2; D is possibly TRBD1 or TRBD2 (5 bases each). Trimming removed 4 bases from V and 8 bases from J, with 8 bases in between. Germline CDR1 and CDR2: ENHRY and SYGVKD. The CDR3 extends over 12 amino acids. The CDR3 spells CAISVGGGELFF. CDR3 in DNA: TGTGCCATCAGTGTTGGGGGAGGGGAGCTGTTTTTT.

V gene TRBV7-3 combines with J gene TRBJ2-1, with 11 bases identical to TRBD2. The V gene end was trimmed by 8 bases and the J gene end by 7 bases; junction bases not matched to a gene: 7. CDR1 is SGHTA, CDR2 FQGTGA, per germline. This CDR3 is built from 14 residues. The CDR3 DNA follows: TGTGCCAGCGGTACTAGCGGGGGAAAGAATGAGCAGTTCTTC. Translated: CASGTSGGKNEQFF.

This clone was observed once. The chain combines TRBV19 with TRBJ2-6; D not resolved. The CDR3 contains 16 residues. Germline values: CDR1 LNHDA, CDR2 SQIVND (reference sequence). V was shortened by 3 bases and J by 0 bases, with 9 bases between the two germline ends. The CDR3 is CASSIGDASGANVLTF. The CDR3 coding sequence is TGTGCCAGTAGTATCGGAGATGCCTCTGGGGCCAACGTCCTGACTTTC.

This clone was seen only once. The chain uses TRBV27 and TRBJ2-7; tentatively, D is TRBD1 (6 bases). The CDR3 loop spans 18 amino acids. V gave up 5 bases and J gave up 6 bases, with 29 bases separating them. Looked up from germline, CDR1 is MNHEY and CDR2 is SMNVEV (reference sequence). CDR3 amino acids: CASSPPDSDLPPGLEQYF. CDR3 DNA sequence: TGTGCCAGCAGTCCGCCGGACAGCGATCTCCCGCCCGGGCTCGAGCAGTACTTC.

The gene calls are TRBV28 and TRBJ1-2; 7 bases map to TRBD1. The length of the CDR3 is 12 residues. The V gene end was trimmed by 7 bases and the J gene end by 3 bases; junction bases not matched to a gene: 2. Germline V CDR1 and CDR2: MDHEN, SYDVKM. The CDR3: CASTDRDYGYTF. In DNA, the CDR3 is TGTGCCAGCACCGACAGGGACTATGGCTACACCTTC.

In nucleotides, the CDR3 is TGTGCCAGCAGCCGGCGGGGGGATAACTATGGCTACACCTTC. This sequence encodes CASSRRGDNYGYTF. The chain links TRBV7-8 to TRBJ1-2; possible D gene TRBD1, 5 bases. The CDR3 extends over 14 amino acids. Germline-derived CDR1 and CDR2 are SGHVS and FQNEAQ. Trimming removed 5 bases from V and 1 base from J, with 11 bases in between.

This chain joins TRBV6-5 and TRBJ1-2; D is ambiguous. The CDR3 extends over 13 amino acids. The V gene lost 6 bases and the J gene lost 4 bases, with 12 bases spanning the gap. Germline CDR1 reads MNHEY; CDR2 reads SVGAGI. The CDR3 nucleotides are TGTGCCAGCAGACCGCCCGTGGGCTATGGCTACACCTTC. Its translation is CASRPPVGYGYTF.

CDR3 loop: CASAPSSYNSPLHF. In DNA form, the CDR3 reads TGTGCCAGCGCCCCAAGCTCCTATAATTCACCCCTCCACTTT. The chain recombines TRBV7-9 with TRBJ1-6; unclear D gene. CDR3 size: 14 residues. Germline assignment: CDR1 SEHNR and CDR2 FQNEAQ (reference sequence). Trimming shortened V by 8 bases and J by 0 bases, and 8 bases separated the two germline ends. The complete variable domain, with remaining parts taken from reference TRBV7-9 and TRBJ1-6, reads DTGVSQNPRHKITKRGQNVTFRCDPISEHNRLYWYRQTLGQGPEFLTYFQNEAQLEKSRLLSDRFSAERPKGSFSTLEIQRTEQGDSAMYLCASAPSSYNSPLHFGNGTRLTVT.

This chain connects TRBV10-3 to TRBJ2-1; the D gene is possibly TRBD2 (6 bases). The CDR3 spans 16 residues. Germline V gene lookup returns CDR1 ENHRY and CDR2 SYGVKD. Trimming took 6 bases from V and 5 from J, leaving 20 bases between them. CDR3 coding DNA: TGTGCCATCAGGGGAACTAGCTTAAGGGGTCACAATGAGCAGTTCTTC. Translation gives CAIRGTSLRGHNEQFF.

The chain combines TRBV5-1 with TRBJ1-1; no clear D gene. The CDR3 length is 15 residues. V dropped 0 bases and J dropped 5 bases, with 14 bases sitting between them. Germline V gene data show CDR1 as SGHRS and CDR2 as YFSETQ. CDR3 DNA: TGCGCCAGCAGCTTGGCCTCGGCAGGAGGGACTGAAGCTTTCTTT. Its translation is CASSLASAGGTEAFF.

The chain links TRBV4-1 to TRBJ2-5, with D tentatively TRBD2 (6 bases). CDR3 size: 14 residues. CDR1 MGHRA and CDR2 YSYEKL come from the germline V gene. Trimming took off 0 bases at V and 4 bases at J, with 9 bases between the two ends. As DNA, the CDR3 is TGCGCCAGCAGCCAAGATAGGAGGGGAGAGACCCAGTACTTC. It codes for CASSQDRRGETQYF.